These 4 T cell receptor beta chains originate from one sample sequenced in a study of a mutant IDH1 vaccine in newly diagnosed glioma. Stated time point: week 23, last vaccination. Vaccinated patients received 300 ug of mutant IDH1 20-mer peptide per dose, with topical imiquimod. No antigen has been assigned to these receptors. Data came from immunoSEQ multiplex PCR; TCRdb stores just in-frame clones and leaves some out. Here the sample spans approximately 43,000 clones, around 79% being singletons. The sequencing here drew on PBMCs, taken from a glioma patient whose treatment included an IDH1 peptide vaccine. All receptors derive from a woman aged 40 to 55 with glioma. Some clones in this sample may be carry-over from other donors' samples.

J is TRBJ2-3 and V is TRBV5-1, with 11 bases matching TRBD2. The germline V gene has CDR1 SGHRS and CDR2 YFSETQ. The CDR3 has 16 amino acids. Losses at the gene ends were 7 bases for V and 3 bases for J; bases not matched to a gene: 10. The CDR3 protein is CASGSVAGGRTDTQYF. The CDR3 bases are TGCGCCAGCGGTTCAGTAGCGGGGGGGCGAACAGATACGCAGTATTTT.

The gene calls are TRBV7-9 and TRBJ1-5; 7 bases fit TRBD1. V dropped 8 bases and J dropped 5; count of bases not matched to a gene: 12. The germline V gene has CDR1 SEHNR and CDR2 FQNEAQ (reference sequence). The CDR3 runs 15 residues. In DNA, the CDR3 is TGTGCCAGCTCACGGGGGGACAGCTTCTATCAGCCCCAGCATTTT. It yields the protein CASSRGDSFYQPQHF.

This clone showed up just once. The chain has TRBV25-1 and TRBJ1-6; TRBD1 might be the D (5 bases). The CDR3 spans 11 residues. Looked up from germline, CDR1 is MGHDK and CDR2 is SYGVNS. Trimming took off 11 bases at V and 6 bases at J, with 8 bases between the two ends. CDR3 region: CASQGNSPLHF. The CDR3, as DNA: TGTGCCTCGCAGGGTAATTCACCCCTCCACTTT.

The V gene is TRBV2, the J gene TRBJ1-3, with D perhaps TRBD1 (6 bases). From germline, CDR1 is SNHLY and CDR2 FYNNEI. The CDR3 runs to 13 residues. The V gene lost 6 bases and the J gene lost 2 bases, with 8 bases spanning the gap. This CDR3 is CASRGGPGNTIYF. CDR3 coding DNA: TGTGCCAGCAGGGGGGGCCCTGGAAACACCATATATTTT.